This T cell receptor (beta chain) was obtained from a study of blood T cell repertoires in COVID-19. Study context: T cells, B-cell-depleted T cells, or PBMCs provided the cDNA or gDNA that served as material.

Assay: immunoSEQ multiplex PCR; the TCRdb copy retains only in-frame clones and omits some. Among some 90,000 clones listed, 89% were seen once. The trim removed 1 base at V and 0 bases at J, leaving 4 bases unmatched. Germline V gene lookup returns CDR1 LGHDT and CDR2 YNNKEL (reference sequence). The CDR3 is made up of 16 amino acids. The sequenced material came from peripheral blood. The rearrangement uses TRBV3-1 (or the pseudogene TRBV3-2) and TRBJ1-2; 8 positions match TRBD1. The clonotype originates from a man over 45 with acute or convalescent COVID-19. The DNA of the CDR3 is TGTGCCAGCAGCCAAGCGACAGGGGCGTCTAACTATGGCTACACCTTC. The encoded protein is CASSQATGASNYGYTF.